The present TCR beta chain was sequenced within a study of blood T cell repertoires in COVID-19. Those enrolled, adults aged 18 to 89 years, came from 20 to 25 US areas. Each participant's cohort was designated according to participant-reported clinical history. Sequenced by immunoSEQ multiplex PCR; TCRdb stores in-frame clones only, minus some. The table records 200,000 to 300,000 clones, about 90% of them present only once. This CDR3 contains 15 residues. Germline-derived CDR1 and CDR2 are DFQATT and SNEGSKA (reference sequence). V shed 3 bases, J shed 2 bases, and the junction held 5 bases outside the gene matches.

The TCR was taken from a woman between 35 and 50 years old with acute COVID-19. The chain uses TRBV20-1 and TRBJ2-3; 10 bases align to TRBD2. Sequenced sample: PBMCs or T cells enriched from blood (not recorded which). The DNA for the CDR3 is TGCAGTGCTAGTTCACTAGCGGGAACCACAGATACGCAGTATTTT. It encodes CSASSLAGTTDTQYF.